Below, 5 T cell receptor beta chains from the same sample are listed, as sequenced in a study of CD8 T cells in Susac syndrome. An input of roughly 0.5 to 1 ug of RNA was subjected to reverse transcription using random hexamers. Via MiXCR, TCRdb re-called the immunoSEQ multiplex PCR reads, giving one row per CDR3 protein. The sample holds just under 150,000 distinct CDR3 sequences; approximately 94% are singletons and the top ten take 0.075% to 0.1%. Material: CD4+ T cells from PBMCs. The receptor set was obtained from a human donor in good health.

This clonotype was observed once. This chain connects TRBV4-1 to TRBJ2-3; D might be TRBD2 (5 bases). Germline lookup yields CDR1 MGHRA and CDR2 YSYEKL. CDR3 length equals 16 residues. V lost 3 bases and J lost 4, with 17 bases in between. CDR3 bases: TGCGCCAGCAGCCACGAAAGCGGACTGATCCCAGATACGCAGTATTTT. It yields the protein CASSHESGLIPDTQYF.

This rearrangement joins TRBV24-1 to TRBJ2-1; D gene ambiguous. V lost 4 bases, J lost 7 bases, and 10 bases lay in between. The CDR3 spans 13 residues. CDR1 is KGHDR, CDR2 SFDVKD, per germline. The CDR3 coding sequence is TGTGCCACCAGTGAAGGCAGTGGAAATGAGCAGTTCTTC. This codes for CATSEGSGNEQFF.

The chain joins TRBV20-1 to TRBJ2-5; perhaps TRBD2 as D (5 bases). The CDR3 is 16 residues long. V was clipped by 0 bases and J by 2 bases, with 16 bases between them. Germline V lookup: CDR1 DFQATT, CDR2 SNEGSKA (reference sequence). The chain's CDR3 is CSARDMGLGLQETQYF. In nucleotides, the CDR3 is TGCAGTGCTAGAGATATGGGCCTTGGACTGCAAGAGACCCAGTACTTC.

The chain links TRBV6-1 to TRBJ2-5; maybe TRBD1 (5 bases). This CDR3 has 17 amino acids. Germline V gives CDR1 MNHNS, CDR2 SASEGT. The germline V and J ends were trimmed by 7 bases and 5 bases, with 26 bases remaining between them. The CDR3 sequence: CASNHIPDSSPGETQYF. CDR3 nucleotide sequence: TGTGCCAGCAACCACATCCCCGACAGCTCCCCCGGGGAGACCCAGTACTTC.

CDR3 loop: CASSDDPLGETQYF. For the CDR3, the DNA is TGTGCCAGCAGTGATGATCCCCTGGGAGAGACCCAGTACTTC. The rearrangement joins TRBV2 to TRBJ2-5, with D uncertain. The length of the CDR3 is 14 residues. V was clipped by 3 bases and J by 4 bases, with 12 bases between them. Germline V lookup: CDR1 SNHLY, CDR2 FYNNEI.